A selection of T cell receptor beta chains follows, all from one sample in a study of identical twins. Via MiXCR, TCRdb re-called the 5' RACE reads, giving one row per CDR3 protein. The sample records roughly 230,000 distinct CDR3 sequences, 6.5% to 9.5% being singletons. This sample was shared with a second study, whose subject was yellow fever vaccine responses in identical twins.

The sequencing input was CD8+ T cells sorted from blood. The receptor source for this set is a woman under 30 in good health. CDR3s include the opening cysteine and the closing phenylalanine or tryptophan. The order of the fields is V gene, D gene, J gene, clone size, CDR3 DNA, CDR3 protein. A D gene is named only where the DNA matches it firmly. The size entry is marked missing in some rows and otherwise reads once, few, many or a size class.

v_call: TRBV20-1
d_call: .
j_call: TRBJ2-5
clone_size: few
cdr3_nt: TGCAGTGCCAGCCTGAGGACCCGCATTGAGACCCAGTACTTC
cdr3_aa: CSASLRTRIETQYF

v_call: TRBV20-1
d_call: TRBD2
j_call: TRBJ2-7
clone_size: few
cdr3_nt: TGCAGTGCTAGAGGGGTAGCGGGAGCGAACTACGAGCAGTACTTC
cdr3_aa: CSARGVAGANYEQYF

v_call: TRBV7-9
d_call: .
j_call: TRBJ1-4
clone_size: many
cdr3_nt: TGTGCCAGCAGCTTAGGCGACCCTGGATGGGAAAAACTGTTTTTT
cdr3_aa: CASSLGDPGWEKLFF

v_call: TRBV29-1
d_call: TRBD2
j_call: TRBJ2-2
clone_size: many
cdr3_nt: TGCAGCGTTGTACTAGCGGGAGGTAACCGGGAGCTGTTTTTT
cdr3_aa: CSVVLAGGNRELFF

v_call: TRBV10-3
d_call: TRBD2
j_call: TRBJ2-7
clone_size: few
cdr3_nt: TGTGCCATCAGTGATGGGACTAGCGTTGACTACGAGCAGTACTTC
cdr3_aa: CAISDGTSVDYEQYF

v_call: TRBV7-8
d_call: .
j_call: TRBJ2-7
clone_size: .
cdr3_nt: TGTGCCAGCAGCTTAGCGCAGACTAGGTCCTACGAGCAGTACTTC
cdr3_aa: CASSLAQTRSYEQYF

v_call: TRBV12-3/TRBV12-4
d_call: TRBD1
j_call: TRBJ2-3
clone_size: few
cdr3_nt: TGTGCCAGCAGTACCTGGACAGGGCCAGACACAGATACGCAGTATTTT
cdr3_aa: CASSTWTGPDTDTQYF

v_call: TRBV29-1
d_call: .
j_call: TRBJ2-1
clone_size: many
cdr3_nt: TGCAGCGTGACAGATTACAATGAGCAGTTCTTC
cdr3_aa: CSVTDYNEQFF

v_call: TRBV4-1
d_call: .
j_call: TRBJ2-1
clone_size: many
cdr3_nt: TGCGCCAGCAGCCAAGCTGGCTACTCCAATGAGCAGTTCTTC
cdr3_aa: CASSQAGYSNEQFF

v_call: TRBV5-4
d_call: .
j_call: TRBJ2-7
clone_size: .
cdr3_nt: TGTGCCAGCAGCTTGGTTGGGGGACCCAGGGAGTACTTC
cdr3_aa: CASSLVGGPREYF